The 6 T cell receptor beta chains reported below all come from one sample, sequenced in a study of T cells after yellow fever vaccination. TCRdb redid the calling of the 5' RACE reads with MiXCR, one entry per CDR3 protein. The repertoire holds approximately 600,000 distinct CDR3 sequences, around 12% seen once, with 14% to 15% in the top ten. The starting material was PBMCs, obtained on the day of the yellow fever booster vaccination. The origin of the receptors is a man under 40 who received the YFV17D yellow fever vaccine.

V usage is TRBV5-6 and J usage is TRBJ2-7, with 8 bases lining up with TRBD1. This CDR3 spans 17 amino acids. J was trimmed by 6 bases and V by 5 bases; bases with no gene match: 19. Per the germline V gene, CDR1 is SGHDT and CDR2 is YYEEEE. The CDR3 is CASRSTRGQVLWFEQYF. As DNA, the CDR3 is TGTGCCAGCAGGTCCACGAGGGGACAGGTGTTATGGTTCGAGCAGTACTTC.

At least ten counts were recorded for this clonotype. This chain joins TRBV3-1 and TRBJ1-1; D remains ambiguous. Germline assignment: CDR1 LGHDT and CDR2 YNNKEL (reference sequence). Trimming left V 4 bases short and J 1 base short, with 7 bases between. This CDR3 comprises 13 residues. The chain's CDR3 is CASSRGGNTEAFF. CDR3 sequence (DNA): TGTGCCAGCAGCCGTGGAGGGAACACTGAAGCTTTCTTT.

This clonotype was observed many times. The rearrangement uses TRBV7-2 and TRBJ2-7; 10 bases agree with TRBD1. The CDR3 length is 16 residues. The trim removed 1 base at V and 6 bases at J, leaving 9 bases unmatched. Germline assignment: CDR1 SGHTA and CDR2 FQGNSA. DNA of the CDR3: TGTGCCAGCAGCTTAGGCCCGGGACAGGGGATAGGCGAGCAGTACTTC. Protein sequence: CASSLGPGQGIGEQYF.

The chain combines TRBV28 with TRBJ1-5; 9 bases map to TRBD1. Losses at the gene ends were 5 bases for V and 3 bases for J; bases not matched to a gene: 5. The CDR3 is made up of 15 amino acids. Germline V CDR1 and CDR2: MDHEN, SYDVKM. CDR3 in DNA: TGTGCCAGCAGTACCAGACAGGGGGACAATCAGCCCCAGCATTTT. Translated, it gives CASSTRQGDNQPQHF. The entire variable domain, with the rest obtained from reference TRBV28 and TRBJ1-5, is as follows: DVKVTQSSRYLVKRTGEKVFLECVQDMDHENMFWYRQDPGLGLRLIYFSYDVKMKEKGDIPEGYSVSREKKERFSLILESASTNQTSMYLCASSTRQGDNQPQHFGDGTRLSIL.

This sequence joins TRBV10-3 and TRBJ2-7; 12 bases align to TRBD2. J gave up 3 bases and V 6 bases, and 3 bases lay outside the gene matches. Germline CDR1 and CDR2: ENHRY and SYGVKD. The CDR3 runs to 14 residues. In DNA, the CDR3 is TGTGCCATCAGCCGGACTAGCGGGGACTACGAGCAGTACTTC. Translated, it gives CAISRTSGDYEQYF.

A few counts support this clonotype. The chain is built from TRBV7-8 and TRBJ2-1, with TRBD1 as a possible D gene (6 bases). The CDR3 loop spans 14 amino acids. Germline V gene data show CDR1 as SGHVS and CDR2 as FQNEAQ. Between the trimmed V and J ends, which lost 1 base and 8 bases, there was a span of 12 bases. CDR3: CASSLVVGGDEQFF. In nucleotides, the CDR3 is TGTGCCAGCAGCTTAGTAGTTGGGGGCGATGAGCAGTTCTTC. Variable domain in full (rest from reference TRBV7-8 and TRBJ2-1): GAGVSQSPRYKVAKRGQDVALRCDPISGHVSLFWYQQALGQGPEFLTYFQNEAQLDKSGLPSDRFFAERPEGSVSTLKIQRTQQEDSAVYLCASSLVVGGDEQFFGPGTRLTVL.